These T cell receptor beta chains were read from a single sample in a study of blood T cell repertoires in COVID-19. TCRdb's copy holds only in-frame clones and misses some; the assay was immunoSEQ multiplex PCR. The table records around 200,000 clones, approximately 86% of them present only once. Sequencing was performed on peripheral blood. Source of these receptors: a woman aged 30 to 39 with COVID-19, enrolled during active disease. CDR3s include the opening cysteine and the closing phenylalanine or tryptophan. Fields, in order: V gene, clone size, J gene, D gene, CDR3 protein, CDR3 DNA. A D gene is named only where the DNA matches it firmly. Where a row states a size, it is once, few, many or the class of an expanded clone; other rows omit it.

v_call: TRBV5-1
clone_size: -
j_call: TRBJ2-7
d_call: TRBD1
cdr3_aa: CASSQTGGAYEQYF
cdr3_nt: TGCGCCAGCAGCCAGACAGGGGGGGCCTACGAGCAGTACTTC

v_call: TRBV4-3
clone_size: -
j_call: TRBJ2-7
d_call: TRBD2
cdr3_aa: CASSQGIGLAGALPYEQYF
cdr3_nt: TGCGCCAGCAGCCAGGGTATTGGACTAGCGGGTGCACTTCCCTACGAGCAGTACTTC

v_call: TRBV5-1
clone_size: -
j_call: TRBJ2-7
d_call: -
cdr3_aa: CASSLQAYEQYF
cdr3_nt: TGCGCCAGCAGCTTGCAGGCCTACGAGCAGTACTTC

v_call: TRBV10-1
clone_size: -
j_call: TRBJ2-2
d_call: -
cdr3_aa: CARTGTPNTGELFF
cdr3_nt: TGCGCCAGAACCGGGACTCCGAACACCGGGGAGCTGTTTTTT

v_call: TRBV11-2
clone_size: -
j_call: TRBJ2-5
d_call: -
cdr3_aa: CASSLATFQETQYF
cdr3_nt: TGTGCCAGCAGCTTAGCAACATTCCAAGAGACCCAGTACTTC

v_call: TRBV5-1
clone_size: -
j_call: TRBJ2-7
d_call: -
cdr3_aa: CASSLGGNNEQYF
cdr3_nt: TGCGCCAGCAGCTTGGGGGGCAACAACGAGCAGTACTTC

v_call: TRBV11-3
clone_size: few
j_call: TRBJ2-1
d_call: TRBD2
cdr3_aa: CASSPISGDEQFF
cdr3_nt: TGTGCCAGCAGCCCCATAAGCGGGGATGAGCAGTTCTTC

v_call: TRBV12-3/TRBV12-4
clone_size: -
j_call: TRBJ2-2
d_call: -
cdr3_aa: CASSPLVVGELFF
cdr3_nt: TGTGCCAGCAGTCCACTAGTGGTCGGGGAGCTGTTTTTT

v_call: TRBV2
clone_size: -
j_call: TRBJ2-1
d_call: TRBD2
cdr3_aa: CASRRGAQGSGFF
cdr3_nt: TGTGCCAGCAGGCGGGGGGCCCAGGGCTCCGGGTTCTTC

v_call: TRBV6-6
clone_size: -
j_call: TRBJ2-7
d_call: TRBD2
cdr3_aa: CASSRKTLAGARSYEQYF
cdr3_nt: TGTGCCAGCAGTCGAAAAACCCTAGCGGGGGCCCGCTCCTACGAGCAGTACTTC

v_call: TRBV3-1/TRBV3-2
clone_size: once
j_call: TRBJ1-6
d_call: -
cdr3_aa: CASSQAGSPLHF
cdr3_nt: TGTGCCAGCAGCCAAGCGGGGTCACCCCTCCACTTT

v_call: TRBV24-1
clone_size: -
j_call: TRBJ2-5
d_call: -
cdr3_aa: CATSDPTGGGETQYF
cdr3_nt: TGTGCCACCAGTGATCCCACAGGGGGGGGAGAGACCCAGTACTTC

v_call: TRBV20-1
clone_size: few
j_call: TRBJ1-2
d_call: -
cdr3_aa: CSAWRGAGYTF
cdr3_nt: TGCAGTGCTTGGCGCGGGGCTGGCTACACCTTC

v_call: TRBV5-4
clone_size: -
j_call: TRBJ2-5
d_call: -
cdr3_aa: CASSGGGNEETQYF
cdr3_nt: TGTGCCAGCAGCGGTGGGGGCAACGAAGAGACCCAGTACTTC

v_call: TRBV5-4
clone_size: -
j_call: TRBJ2-5
d_call: -
cdr3_aa: CASSLAGTNRETQYF
cdr3_nt: TGTGCCAGCAGCTTGGCCGGGACAAACAGGGAGACCCAGTACTTC

v_call: TRBV5-4
clone_size: once
j_call: TRBJ2-7
d_call: -
cdr3_aa: CASSLGGVGDEQYF
cdr3_nt: TGTGCCAGCAGCTTAGGGGGGGTCGGGGACGAGCAGTACTTC

v_call: TRBV4-3
clone_size: -
j_call: TRBJ2-7
d_call: -
cdr3_aa: CASSQGRLSYEQYF
cdr3_nt: TGCGCCAGCAGCCAAGGGAGACTTTCCTACGAGCAGTACTTC

v_call: TRBV28
clone_size: -
j_call: TRBJ1-3
d_call: -
cdr3_aa: CASSESGSGNTIYF
cdr3_nt: TGTGCCAGCAGTGAATCAGGGTCTGGAAACACCATATATTTT

v_call: TRBV5-1
clone_size: -
j_call: TRBJ2-3
d_call: TRBD2
cdr3_aa: CASSLVAGGPDTQYF
cdr3_nt: TGCGCCAGCAGCTTGGTCGCGGGAGGGCCAGATACGCAGTATTTT

v_call: TRBV5-1
clone_size: -
j_call: TRBJ1-1
d_call: -
cdr3_aa: CASSPSPVVDTEAFF
cdr3_nt: TGCGCCAGCAGCCCTTCTCCTGTTGTAGACACTGAAGCTTTCTTT

v_call: TRBV28
clone_size: -
j_call: TRBJ2-7
d_call: -
cdr3_aa: CASSSRRSYEQYF
cdr3_nt: TGTGCCAGCAGTTCCCGGAGGTCCTACGAGCAGTACTTC

v_call: TRBV30
clone_size: -
j_call: TRBJ1-5
d_call: TRBD1
cdr3_aa: CAWSDMGQGVVQPQHF
cdr3_nt: TGTGCCTGGAGTGATATGGGACAGGGGGTGGTTCAGCCCCAGCATTTT

v_call: TRBV19
clone_size: -
j_call: TRBJ2-2
d_call: TRBD1
cdr3_aa: CASNSGQSTGELFF
cdr3_nt: TGTGCCAGTAATTCGGGACAGTCGACCGGGGAGCTGTTTTTT

v_call: TRBV10-3
clone_size: -
j_call: TRBJ1-6
d_call: -
cdr3_aa: CAAATTRDSPLHF
cdr3_nt: TGTGCCGCAGCGACCACCCGAGATTCACCCCTCCACTTT

v_call: TRBV28
clone_size: -
j_call: TRBJ1-1
d_call: -
cdr3_aa: CASSWTANTEAFF
cdr3_nt: TGTGCCAGCAGCTGGACAGCGAACACTGAAGCTTTCTTT

v_call: TRBV6-1
clone_size: -
j_call: TRBJ1-1
d_call: -
cdr3_aa: CASSDVSYTEAFF
cdr3_nt: TGTGCCAGCAGTGATGTCTCCTACACTGAAGCTTTCTTT

v_call: TRBV7-9
clone_size: -
j_call: TRBJ2-3
d_call: -
cdr3_aa: CAASRTPSTDTQYF
cdr3_nt: TGTGCCGCCAGTCGGACTCCTAGCACAGATACGCAGTATTTT

v_call: TRBV9
clone_size: -
j_call: TRBJ2-3
d_call: TRBD2
cdr3_aa: CASSALVAGPDTQYF
cdr3_nt: TGTGCCAGCAGCGCCCTGGTAGCGGGGCCGGATACGCAGTATTTT

v_call: TRBV15
clone_size: -
j_call: TRBJ1-2
d_call: -
cdr3_aa: CATSRVNRDGGYTF
cdr3_nt: TGTGCCACCAGCAGAGTTAACAGGGACGGCGGCTACACCTTC

v_call: TRBV5-1
clone_size: -
j_call: TRBJ1-3
d_call: -
cdr3_aa: CASSLGTGNGNTIYF
cdr3_nt: TGCGCCAGCAGCTTGGGAACGGGGAATGGAAACACCATATATTTT

v_call: TRBV27
clone_size: -
j_call: TRBJ2-5
d_call: TRBD1
cdr3_aa: CATLPGQTETQYF
cdr3_nt: TGTGCCACCCTCCCGGGACAGACAGAGACCCAGTACTTC

v_call: TRBV7-9
clone_size: -
j_call: TRBJ1-5
d_call: TRBD1
cdr3_aa: CASSSQGGQPQHF
cdr3_nt: TGTGCCAGCAGCTCCCAGGGGGGCCAGCCCCAGCATTTT

v_call: TRBV4-1
clone_size: -
j_call: TRBJ1-1
d_call: -
cdr3_aa: CASSQDPLEDTEAFF
cdr3_nt: TGCGCCAGCAGCCAAGACCCCCTTGAGGACACTGAAGCTTTCTTT

v_call: TRBV7-9
clone_size: -
j_call: TRBJ2-3
d_call: -
cdr3_aa: CASSLPSTASVGVF
cdr3_nt: TGTGCCAGCAGCTTACCTAGCACGGCCTCGGTGGGTGTTTTT

v_call: TRBV6-5
clone_size: -
j_call: TRBJ1-2
d_call: TRBD1
cdr3_aa: CASGGTGHNYGYTF
cdr3_nt: TGTGCCAGCGGGGGGACAGGACACAACTATGGCTACACCTTC

v_call: TRBV7-2
clone_size: -
j_call: TRBJ1-3
d_call: -
cdr3_aa: CASSRNRVSGNTIYF
cdr3_nt: TGTGCCAGCAGCCGTAACAGGGTATCTGGAAACACCATATATTTT

v_call: TRBV19
clone_size: few
j_call: TRBJ2-5
d_call: TRBD1
cdr3_aa: CASSITGGRETQYF
cdr3_nt: TGTGCCAGTAGTATAACAGGGGGACGAGAGACCCAGTACTTC

v_call: TRBV6-8
clone_size: -
j_call: TRBJ2-4
d_call: TRBD2
cdr3_aa: CASGLAGEDGRTKNIQYF
cdr3_nt: TGTGCCAGCGGACTAGCGGGAGAAGATGGGAGAACCAAAAACATTCAGTACTTC

v_call: TRBV28
clone_size: -
j_call: TRBJ2-1
d_call: -
cdr3_aa: CASSFLGTRSSYNEQFF
cdr3_nt: TGTGCCAGCAGTTTTCTAGGGACTCGGAGCTCCTACAATGAGCAGTTCTTC

v_call: TRBV7-2
clone_size: -
j_call: TRBJ2-1
d_call: -
cdr3_aa: CASSSSSSYNEQFF
cdr3_nt: TGTGCCAGCAGCTCGTCGAGCTCCTACAATGAGCAGTTCTTC

v_call: TRBV27
clone_size: -
j_call: TRBJ2-5
d_call: TRBD1
cdr3_aa: CASRRTGGLETQYF
cdr3_nt: TGTGCCAGCAGAAGGACAGGGGGCTTAGAGACCCAGTACTTC

v_call: TRBV30
clone_size: -
j_call: TRBJ2-2
d_call: -
cdr3_aa: CAWSVEFTGELFF
cdr3_nt: TGTGCCTGGAGTGTAGAGTTCACCGGGGAGCTGTTTTTT

v_call: TRBV7-2
clone_size: once
j_call: TRBJ2-6
d_call: -
cdr3_aa: CASTQGANVLTF
cdr3_nt: TGTGCCAGCACCCAGGGGGCCAACGTCCTGACTTTC

v_call: TRBV4-1
clone_size: once
j_call: TRBJ2-2
d_call: TRBD2
cdr3_aa: CASSQEAGPGTRELFF
cdr3_nt: TGCGCCAGCAGCCAAGAAGCGGGACCCGGTACCCGGGAGCTGTTTTTT

v_call: TRBV4-2
clone_size: few
j_call: TRBJ1-6
d_call: -
cdr3_aa: CASSQVVGTGDSPLHF
cdr3_nt: TGTGCCAGCAGCCAAGTTGTAGGGACGGGGGATTCACCCCTCCACTTT

v_call: TRBV4-3
clone_size: -
j_call: TRBJ1-2
d_call: -
cdr3_aa: CASSQDRGGYYGYTF
cdr3_nt: TGCGCCAGCAGCCAAGATCGGGGAGGGTACTATGGCTACACCTTC

v_call: TRBV2
clone_size: -
j_call: TRBJ2-7
d_call: -
cdr3_aa: CASSEPGPYEQYF
cdr3_nt: TGTGCCAGCAGTGAGCCAGGGCCCTACGAGCAGTACTTC

v_call: TRBV3-1/TRBV3-2
clone_size: -
j_call: TRBJ1-1
d_call: -
cdr3_aa: CASSQTYRNTEAFF
cdr3_nt: TGTGCCAGCAGCCAAACCTACAGGAACACTGAAGCTTTCTTT

v_call: TRBV11-3
clone_size: -
j_call: TRBJ1-5
d_call: TRBD1
cdr3_aa: CASRGTGVRQPQHF
cdr3_nt: TGTGCCAGCAGGGGAACAGGGGTACGGCAGCCCCAGCATTTT

v_call: TRBV19
clone_size: -
j_call: TRBJ2-3
d_call: -
cdr3_aa: CASKPTSLAGGDTQYF
cdr3_nt: TGTGCCAGCAAACCCACTAGCTTGGCAGGCGGAGATACGCAGTATTTT

v_call: TRBV19
clone_size: -
j_call: TRBJ2-7
d_call: TRBD1
cdr3_aa: CASSPHPGTGLYEQYF
cdr3_nt: TGTGCCAGTAGTCCCCATCCCGGGACAGGGTTATACGAGCAGTACTTC

v_call: TRBV2
clone_size: -
j_call: TRBJ2-7
d_call: -
cdr3_aa: CASTGGLGYEQYF
cdr3_nt: TGTGCCAGCACCGGAGGCTTGGGCTACGAGCAGTACTTC

v_call: TRBV7-2
clone_size: -
j_call: TRBJ2-1
d_call: TRBD2
cdr3_aa: CASSLRSGGSSYNEQFF
cdr3_nt: TGTGCCAGCAGCTTGCGAAGCGGGGGGAGCTCCTACAATGAGCAGTTCTTC

v_call: TRBV30
clone_size: -
j_call: TRBJ1-5
d_call: TRBD1
cdr3_aa: CAWGTGNNQPQHF
cdr3_nt: TGTGCCTGGGGGACAGGGAACAATCAGCCCCAGCATTTT